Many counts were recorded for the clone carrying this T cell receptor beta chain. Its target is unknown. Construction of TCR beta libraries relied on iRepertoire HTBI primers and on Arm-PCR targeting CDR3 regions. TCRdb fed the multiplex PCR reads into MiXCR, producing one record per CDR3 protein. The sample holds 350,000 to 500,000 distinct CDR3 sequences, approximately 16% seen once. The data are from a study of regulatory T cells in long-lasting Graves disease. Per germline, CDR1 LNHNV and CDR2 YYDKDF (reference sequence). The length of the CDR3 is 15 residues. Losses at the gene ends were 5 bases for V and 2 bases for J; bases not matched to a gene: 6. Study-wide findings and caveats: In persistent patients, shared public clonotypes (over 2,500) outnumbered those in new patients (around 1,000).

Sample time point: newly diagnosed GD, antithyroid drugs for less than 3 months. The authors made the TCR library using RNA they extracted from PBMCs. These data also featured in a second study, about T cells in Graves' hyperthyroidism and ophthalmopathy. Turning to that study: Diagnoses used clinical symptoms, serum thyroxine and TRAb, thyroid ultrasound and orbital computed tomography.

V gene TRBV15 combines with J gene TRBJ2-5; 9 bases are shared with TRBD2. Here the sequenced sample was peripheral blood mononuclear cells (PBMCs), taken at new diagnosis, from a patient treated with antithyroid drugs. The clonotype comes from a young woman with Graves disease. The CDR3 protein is CATSVRTSEQETQYF. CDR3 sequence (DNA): TGTGCCACCAGCGTCCGGACTAGCGAGCAAGAGACCCAGTACTTC.